The text below deals with one T cell receptor beta chain. Its antigen is currently unknown. The CDR3 spans 14 residues. V was cut by 4 bases and J by 2 bases, with 13 bases left in between. Germline values: CDR1 SGHRS, CDR2 YFSETQ. PCR was performed using 60 Vbeta and 13 Jbeta primers. TCRdb's copy holds only in-frame clones and misses some; the assay was immunoSEQ multiplex PCR. This sample has some 170,000 clones; 65% to 80% occur once, and the top ten carry 1.5% to 2%. The source of the sample is a study of cytomegalovirus exposure and HLA in healthy donors. General study results and limits: Among TCR beta chains of equal frequency, HLA-associated ones were more clonally expanded in a later analysis. According to the study, 180 or so TCR beta chains were cytomegalovirus-associated.

This sequence was found in a woman in her 30s in good health and CMV-seronegative. This sequence joins TRBV5-1 and TRBJ2-7; the D gene is possibly TRBD2 (5 bases). The sequenced sample consisted of PBMCs. CDR3 bases: TGCGCCAGCAGCGGAGGATTTGTGGCCTACGAGCAGTACTTC. Translated: CASSGGFVAYEQYF. Using reference TRBV5-1 and TRBJ2-7 for the parts outside the CDR3, the full variable domain is KAGVTQTPRYLIKTRGQQVTLSCSPISGHRSVSWYQQTPGQGLQFLFEYFSETQRNKGNFPGRFSGRQFSNSRSEMNVSTLELGDSALYLCASSGGFVAYEQYFGPGTRLTVT.